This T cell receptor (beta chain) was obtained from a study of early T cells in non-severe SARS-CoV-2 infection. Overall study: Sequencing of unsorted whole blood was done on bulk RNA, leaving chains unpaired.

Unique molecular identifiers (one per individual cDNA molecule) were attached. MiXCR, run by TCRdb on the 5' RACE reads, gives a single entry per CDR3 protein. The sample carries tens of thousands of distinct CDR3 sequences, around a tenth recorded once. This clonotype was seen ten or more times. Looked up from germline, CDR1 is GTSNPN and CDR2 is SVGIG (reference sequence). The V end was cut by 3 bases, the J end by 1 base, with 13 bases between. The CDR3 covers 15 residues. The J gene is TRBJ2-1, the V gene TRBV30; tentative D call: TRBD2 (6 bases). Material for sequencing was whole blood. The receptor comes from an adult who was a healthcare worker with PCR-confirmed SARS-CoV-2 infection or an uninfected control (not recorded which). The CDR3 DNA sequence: TGTGCCTGGAGGGCCGGACTAAGTTCCTACAATGAGCAGTTCTTC. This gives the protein CAWRAGLSSYNEQFF. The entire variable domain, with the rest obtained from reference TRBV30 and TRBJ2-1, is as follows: SQTIHQWPATLVQPVGSPLSLECTVEGTSNPNLYWYRQAAGRGLQLLFYSVGIGQISSEVPQNLSASRPQDRQFILSSKKLLLSDSGFYLCAWRAGLSSYNEQFFGPGTRLTVL.